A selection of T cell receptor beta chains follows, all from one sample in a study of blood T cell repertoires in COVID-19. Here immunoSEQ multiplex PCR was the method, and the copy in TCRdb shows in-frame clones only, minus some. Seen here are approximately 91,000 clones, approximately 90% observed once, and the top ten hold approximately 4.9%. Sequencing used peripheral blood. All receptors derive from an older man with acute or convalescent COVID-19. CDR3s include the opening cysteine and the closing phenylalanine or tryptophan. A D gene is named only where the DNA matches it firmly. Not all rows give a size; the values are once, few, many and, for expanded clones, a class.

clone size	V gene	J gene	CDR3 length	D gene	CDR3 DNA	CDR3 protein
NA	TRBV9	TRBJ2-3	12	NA	TGTGCCAGCAGCCGAAGCGGGTATACGCAGTATTTT	CASSRSGYTQYF
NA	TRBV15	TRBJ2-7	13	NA	TGTGCCACCAGCAGAGATGGCTTCTACGAGCAGTACTTC	CATSRDGFYEQYF
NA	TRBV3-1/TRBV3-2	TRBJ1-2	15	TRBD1	TGTGCCAGCAGTCACCGGGACAGGGGATCCCATGGCTACACCTTC	CASSHRDRGSHGYTF
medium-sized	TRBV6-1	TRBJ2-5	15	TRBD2	TGTGCCAGCAGTGAGGAAGCGGGGGGACGCAAGACCCAGTACTTC	CASSEEAGGRKTQYF
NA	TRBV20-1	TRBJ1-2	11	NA	TGCAGTGCTAGCCCAGGGGCCGGCTACACCTTC	CSASPGAGYTF
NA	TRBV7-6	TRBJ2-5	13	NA	TGTGCCAGCAGCTTAAACAGACAAGAGACCCAGTACTTC	CASSLNRQETQYF
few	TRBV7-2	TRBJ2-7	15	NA	TGTGCCAGCAGGACGACGGGACTGACCTCCTACGAGCAGTACTTC	CASRTTGLTSYEQYF
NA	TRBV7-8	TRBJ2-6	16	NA	TGTGCCAGCAGCCCCAGGTCAGGCCCTGGGGCCAACGTCCTGACTTTC	CASSPRSGPGANVLTF
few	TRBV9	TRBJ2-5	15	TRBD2	TGTGCCAGCAGCCAACTAGCGGGGGCCGCGGAGACCCAGTACTTC	CASSQLAGAAETQYF
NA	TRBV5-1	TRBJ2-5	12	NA	TGCGCCAGCAGCTTGGCCGGAGGCAGTCAGTACTTC	CASSLAGGSQYF
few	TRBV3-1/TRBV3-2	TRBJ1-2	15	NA	TGTGCCAGCAGCCAAGACGGCAGGGCCTCCTATGGCTACACCTTC	CASSQDGRASYGYTF
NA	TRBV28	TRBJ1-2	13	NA	TGTGCCAGCAGCCTGGAGTTTAAGGATGGCTACACCTTC	CASSLEFKDGYTF
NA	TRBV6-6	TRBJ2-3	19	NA	TGTGCCAGCAGTCCCTCTGGGGGGGGCCCCTCCTTAGGGACAGATACGCAGTATTTT	CASSPSGGGPSLGTDTQYF
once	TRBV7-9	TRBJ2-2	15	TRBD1	TGTGCCAGCAGCGGACAGGGGGCGAACACCGGGGAGCTGTTTTTT	CASSGQGANTGELFF
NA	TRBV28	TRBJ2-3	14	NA	TGTGCCAGCAGTGGTGGACAAGTCGCAGATACGCAGTATTTT	CASSGGQVADTQYF
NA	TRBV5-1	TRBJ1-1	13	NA	TGCGCCAGCAGGTTTAAACAGAACACTGAAGCTTTCTTT	CASRFKQNTEAFF
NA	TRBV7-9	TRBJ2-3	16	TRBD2	TGTGCCAGCAGTCGAGGACTAGCGGGGGGGGCAGATACGCAGTATTTT	CASSRGLAGGADTQYF
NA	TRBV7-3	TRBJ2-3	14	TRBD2	TGTGCCAGCAGCTTAAGCCGGGGGGTAGATACGCAGTATTTT	CASSLSRGVDTQYF
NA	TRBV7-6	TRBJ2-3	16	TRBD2	TGTGCCAGCAGCCCAGGGGGACTAGCGGGCACAGATACGCAGTATTTT	CASSPGGLAGTDTQYF
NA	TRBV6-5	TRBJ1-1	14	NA	TGTGCCAGCAGTTACTCTCAGGGTTACACTGAAGCTTTCTTT	CASSYSQGYTEAFF
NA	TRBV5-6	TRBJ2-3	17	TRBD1	TGTGCCAGCAGCCCCGGGACAGGAAAGGGTTTCACAGATACGCAGTATTTT	CASSPGTGKGFTDTQYF
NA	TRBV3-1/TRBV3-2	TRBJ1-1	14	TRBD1	TGTGCCAGCAGCCAGAGGCAGGGACAGGGGGAAGCTTTCTTT	CASSQRQGQGEAFF
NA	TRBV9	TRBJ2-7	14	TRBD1	TGTGCCAGCAGCCCGGGACAGGGCCCCTACGAGCAGTACTTC	CASSPGQGPYEQYF
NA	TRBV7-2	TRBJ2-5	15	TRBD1	TGTGCCAGCAGCCAGCGCTGGGACAGGCAAGAGACCCAGTACTTC	CASSQRWDRQETQYF